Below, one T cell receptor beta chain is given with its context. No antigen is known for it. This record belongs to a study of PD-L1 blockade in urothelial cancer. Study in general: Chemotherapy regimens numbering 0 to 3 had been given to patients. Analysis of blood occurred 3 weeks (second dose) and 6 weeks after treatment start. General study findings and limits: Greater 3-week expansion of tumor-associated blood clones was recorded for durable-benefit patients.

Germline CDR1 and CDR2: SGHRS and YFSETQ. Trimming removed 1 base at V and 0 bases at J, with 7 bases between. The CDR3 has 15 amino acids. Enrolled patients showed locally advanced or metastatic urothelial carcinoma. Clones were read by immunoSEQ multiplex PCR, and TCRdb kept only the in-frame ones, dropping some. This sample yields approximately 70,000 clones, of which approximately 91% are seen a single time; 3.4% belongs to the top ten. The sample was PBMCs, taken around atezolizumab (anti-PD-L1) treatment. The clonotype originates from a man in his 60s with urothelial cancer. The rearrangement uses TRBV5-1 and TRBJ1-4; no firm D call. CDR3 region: CASSLLGATNEKLFF. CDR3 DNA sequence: TGCGCCAGCAGCTTGTTAGGAGCAACTAATGAAAAACTGTTTTTT.